This passage covers 16 T cell receptor beta chains from one sample sequenced in a study of blood T cell repertoires in COVID-19. The assay was immunoSEQ multiplex PCR, and TCRdb's table has in-frame clones only and misses some. The data contain some 260,000 clones, over 80% of them singletons. The sequenced sample was PBMCs or T cells enriched from blood (not recorded which). The receptors were sampled from a woman younger than 35 who had recovered from COVID-19.

The chain couples TRBV7-8 to TRBJ1-2; 10 bases are shared with TRBD1. Germline V lookup: CDR1 SGHVS, CDR2 FQNEAQ. The CDR3 has 16 residues. V gave up 5 bases and J gave up 5 bases; unmatched junction bases: 11. The CDR3 nucleotides read TGTGCCAGCAGCAGCTGGCCCGGGACAGGGGAGTATGGCTACACCTTC. It codes for CASSSWPGTGEYGYTF.

V gene TRBV27 combines with J gene TRBJ1-3; D unclear. V lost 2 bases and J 2 bases, leaving 10 bases between the germline ends. CDR3 size: 15 residues. CDR1 MNHEY and CDR2 SMNVEV come from the germline V gene (reference sequence). CDR3 coding DNA: TGTGCCAGCAGTTTAAGCGGATCCGCTGGAAACACCATATATTTT. Translating it yields CASSLSGSAGNTIYF.

The chain uses TRBV13 and TRBJ2-2; the D gene is possibly TRBD1 (6 bases). The germline gives CDR1 PRHDT, CDR2 FYEKMQ (reference sequence). The V and J ends lost 6 bases and 2 bases respectively, with 10 bases between them. The CDR3 contains 14 residues. The CDR3 bases are TGTGCCAGCAGGGGGGCAGAAAACACCGGGGAGCTGTTTTTT. It codes for CASRGAENTGELFF.

The chain couples TRBV27 to TRBJ2-3; D is perhaps TRBD2 (6 bases). Looked up from germline, CDR1 is MNHEY and CDR2 is SMNVEV (reference sequence). The CDR3 spans 13 residues. V was pared by 6 bases and J by 3 bases, with 10 bases between. CDR3 DNA sequence: TGTGCCAGCAGAGCCGGGGGTACAGATACGCAGTATTTT. This encodes CASRAGGTDTQYF.

This chain connects TRBV27 to TRBJ1-6; D is uncertain. This CDR3 spans 17 amino acids. The germline CDR1 and CDR2 sequences are MNHEY and SMNVEV (reference sequence). The V end was cut by 4 bases, the J end by 0 bases, with 13 bases between. The CDR3 DNA follows: TGTGCCAGCAGTTCGAGAGCTTATCGCTCCTATAATTCACCCCTCCACTTT. It is translated as CASSSRAYRSYNSPLHF.

The chain links TRBV9 to TRBJ1-1; perhaps TRBD1 as D (5 bases). Trimming pared 0 bases from V and 6 bases from J, leaving 9 bases between. The germline CDR1 and CDR2 sequences are SGDLS and YYNGEE. This CDR3 spans 13 amino acids. The CDR3 loop reads CASSVEAGAEAFF. The CDR3 DNA reads TGTGCCAGCAGCGTAGAAGCGGGGGCTGAAGCTTTCTTT.

This chain links TRBV6-6 with TRBJ1-1; TRBD1 agrees at 7 bases. The V and J ends lost 7 bases and 7 bases, in that order; junction bases with no gene match: 9. CDR3 length equals 13 residues. Germline values: CDR1 MNHNY, CDR2 SVGAGI (reference sequence). CDR3 in amino acids: CASTKDRSDEAFF. CDR3 coding DNA: TGTGCCAGCACCAAGGACAGGTCGGATGAAGCTTTCTTT.

This clone appeared once. The J gene is TRBJ1-2, the V gene TRBV19, with 8 bases lining up with TRBD1. The CDR3 is 14 residues long. Trimming at V came to 5 bases and at J to 2 bases, leaving 4 bases not matched to a gene. Germline CDR1 is LNHDA and CDR2 is SQIVND (reference sequence). DNA for the CDR3: TGTGCCAGTAGTCCTCAGGGGGCGAACTATGGCTACACCTTC. It codes for CASSPQGANYGYTF.

The chain uses TRBV4-1 and TRBJ2-5; the match to TRBD2 covers 7 bases. V lost 3 bases and J lost 3; bases outside the gene matches: 10. Germline lookup yields CDR1 MGHRA and CDR2 YSYEKL. The CDR3 extends over 16 amino acids. CDR3 protein: CASSQGRLANKETQYF. DNA of the CDR3: TGCGCCAGCAGCCAGGGGAGACTAGCAAACAAAGAGACCCAGTACTTC.

The rearrangement uses TRBV9 and TRBJ2-3; TRBD2 matches 15 bases. The CDR3 covers 15 residues. Germline V gene lookup returns CDR1 SGDLS and CDR2 YYNGEE. V shed 7 bases, J shed 4 bases, and the junction held 4 bases outside the gene matches. The CDR3 DNA reads TGTGCCAGCGGGACTAGCGGGGGGTTGGCAGATACGCAGTATTTT. It encodes CASGTSGGLADTQYF.

V gene TRBV11-3 combines with J gene TRBJ2-7, with 7 bases aligning to TRBD1. The CDR3 loop spans 14 amino acids. The V segment lost 1 base and the J segment 4 bases; nucleotides outside the gene matches: 4. The germline V gene encodes CDR1 SGHNT and CDR2 YENEEA. The CDR3 loop reads CASSLGRQGYEQYF. DNA of the CDR3: TGTGCCAGCAGCTTAGGGAGACAGGGTTACGAGCAGTACTTC.

This clone was observed a single time. The rearrangement joins TRBV29-1 to TRBJ2-7; 7 bases map to TRBD2. The CDR3 extends over 12 amino acids. CDR1 is SQVTM, CDR2 ANQGSEA, per germline. The trim removed 6 bases at V and 4 bases at J, leaving 6 bases unmatched. The CDR3 bases are TGCAGCGTGGGGGGGGTTTGGTACGAGCAGTACTTC. This translates into CSVGGVWYEQYF.

This clone was seen a single time. The chain links TRBV5-4 to TRBJ2-3; weak D call: TRBD2 (6 bases). Trimming shortened V by 4 bases and J by 5 bases, and 11 bases separated the two germline ends. The germline V gene has CDR1 SGHNT and CDR2 YYREEE (reference sequence). This CDR3 has 13 amino acids. The CDR3 nucleotides are TGTGCCAGCAGCCCCCCGGGGGTAGATACGCAGTATTTT. It translates to CASSPPGVDTQYF.

The chain joins TRBV12-2 to TRBJ1-1; the table's D call TRBD1 went unverified against the DNA. TRBV12-2 is recorded as a pseudogene. This CDR3 comprises 16 residues. In DNA, the CDR3 is TGTGCAAGTCGCTTAGGCTTTAGGATAAGACAGGGGGAAGCTTTCTTT. Amino acids: CASRLGFRIRQGEAFF.

The chain combines TRBV18 with TRBJ2-7; TRBD1 matches at 7 bases. CDR3 length equals 16 residues. The germline gives CDR1 KGHSH, CDR2 LQKENI. With 0 bases clipped from V and 3 bases from J, the junction kept 8 bases outside the gene matches. In nucleotides, the CDR3 is TGTGCCAGCTCACCACCGGGTGGACAGGCGATCTACGAGCAGTACTTC. It codes for CASSPPGGQAIYEQYF.

The V call is TRBV3-1 (or the pseudogene TRBV3-2), the J call TRBJ2-7; a weak D match, TRBD2 (6 bases). Trimming shortened V by 6 bases and J by 0 bases, and 15 bases separated the two germline ends. Germline values: CDR1 LGHDT, CDR2 YNNKEL (reference sequence). This CDR3 has 15 amino acids. CDR3 protein: CASSPRGKSSYEQYF. The CDR3 coding sequence is TGTGCCAGCAGTCCTCGCGGGAAAAGCTCCTACGAGCAGTACTTC.